The 22 T cell receptor beta chains below all came from one sample that was sequenced in a study of T cell responses to AZD1222 COVID-19 vaccine. The data were produced by immunoSEQ multiplex PCR, yet TCRdb's version contains in-frame clones alone and is incomplete. The sample consists of 86,000 or so clones, approximately 91% of them appearing once. Sequencing used peripheral blood, obtained 28 days after the second AZD1222 dose. These receptors all come from an adult who received the AZD1222 COVID-19 vaccine.

The CDR3 coding sequence is TGTGCCAGCAGCCTCCGGGACAGGGGGAACTATGGCTACACCTTC. Protein product: CASSLRDRGNYGYTF. V gene TRBV9 combines with J gene TRBJ1-2, with TRBD1 identical over 11 bases. V was pared by 4 bases and J by 2 bases, with 4 bases of the junction left unmatched. The germline CDR1 and CDR2 sequences are SGDLS and YYNGEE. CDR3 length: 15 residues.

This clone has only one observation. This chain uses TRBV5-1 with TRBJ1-1; TRBD1 might be the D (6 bases). Looked up from germline, CDR1 is SGHRS and CDR2 is YFSETQ. The CDR3 is 15 amino acids. Trimming took 1 base from V and 1 from J, leaving 11 bases between them. The CDR3: CASSLFLGANTEAFF. DNA of the CDR3: TGCGCCAGCAGCTTGTTTTTGGGGGCGAACACTGAAGCTTTCTTT.

This chain uses TRBV10-1 with TRBJ2-3; 13 nucleotides match TRBD2. Germline CDR1 reads WNHNN; CDR2 reads SYGVQD (reference sequence). There are 18 residues in the CDR3. V was pared by 6 bases and J by 0 bases, with 9 bases of the junction left unmatched. The CDR3: CASRLPGLAGPSTDTQYF. The CDR3 DNA reads TGCGCCAGCAGGCTACCGGGACTAGCGGGACCAAGCACAGATACGCAGTATTTT.

The genes are TRBV20-1 and TRBJ2-3; TRBD2 matches 9 bases. Germline V gene lookup returns CDR1 DFQATT and CDR2 SNEGSKA (reference sequence). The CDR3 loop spans 14 amino acids. Losses at the gene ends were 3 bases for V and 1 base for J; bases not matched to a gene: 2. The CDR3 coding sequence is TGCAGTGCTAGTCAGCGGGAGGGCACAGATACGCAGTATTTT. It specifies CSASQREGTDTQYF.

This rearrangement joins TRBV12-5 to TRBJ2-1, with D maybe TRBD2 (5 bases). There are 15 residues in the CDR3. Germline-derived CDR1 and CDR2 are LGHNT and FRNRAP. The ends were cut back, 6 bases at V and 6 bases at J, with 18 bases in the middle. CDR3 sequence: CASGLGSAFSNEQFF. CDR3 bases: TGTGCTAGTGGACTAGGAAGCGCATTTAGCAATGAGCAGTTCTTC.

The chain links TRBV18 to TRBJ2-5; TRBD2 agrees at 12 bases. V shed 3 bases and J 5 bases; nucleotides not matched to a gene: 7. Germline V gives CDR1 KGHSH, CDR2 LQKENI. The CDR3 consists of 16 residues. The CDR3 protein is CASSPRLAGAFETQYF. Written as DNA, the CDR3 is TGTGCCAGCTCACCCAGACTAGCGGGAGCTTTTGAGACCCAGTACTTC.

V gene TRBV29-1 combines with J gene TRBJ1-2, with D hard to call. Germline-derived CDR1 and CDR2 are SQVTM and ANQGSEA. The CDR3 totals 10 residues. V was pared by 3 bases and J by 2 bases, with 1 base between. The CDR3, as DNA: TGCAGCGTTGAGAACTATGGCTACACCTTC. This gives the protein CSVENYGYTF.

This sequence joins TRBV6-5 and TRBJ1-3; perhaps TRBD1 as D (6 bases). Per the germline V gene, CDR1 is MNHEY and CDR2 is SVGAGI. This CDR3 has 15 residues. The V and J ends lost 8 bases and 1 base respectively, with 15 bases between them. This CDR3 reads CASEPLQGSGNTIYF. The CDR3, as DNA: TGTGCCAGCGAACCTCTACAGGGATCTGGAAACACCATATATTTT.

V is TRBV6-2 or TRBV6-3 and J is TRBJ1-2; tentative D call: TRBD1 (5 bases). This CDR3 is built from 17 residues. Germline V CDR1 and CDR2: MNHEY, SVGEGT. The V end lost 5 bases, the J end lost 2 bases, and 21 bases lay between the germline ends. DNA of the CDR3: TGTGCCAGCAGTCACACCCCTCGCCAGGGCCTCAACTATGGCTACACCTTC. It is translated as CASSHTPRQGLNYGYTF.

V usage is TRBV20-1 and J usage is TRBJ2-7; possible D gene TRBD2, 5 bases. Germline CDR1 is DFQATT and CDR2 is SNEGSKA (reference sequence). Trimming pared 6 bases from V and 10 bases from J, leaving 10 bases between. The CDR3 spans 9 residues. In DNA form, the CDR3 reads TGCAGTGCCGGGGAAGTTCAGTACTTC. This gives the protein CSAGEVQYF.

This clone was recorded only once. The chain carries TRBV28 and TRBJ2-5, with D maybe TRBD2 (5 bases). Germline values: CDR1 MDHEN, CDR2 SYDVKM. This CDR3 is built from 15 residues. The germline V and J ends were trimmed by 0 bases and 2 bases, with 10 bases remaining between them. CDR3 sequence (DNA): TGTGCCAGCAGTTTATGGGCGACGGGGCAAGAGACCCAGTACTTC. It encodes CASSLWATGQETQYF.

The chain links TRBV18 to TRBJ1-6, with TRBD1 identical over 7 bases. This CDR3 region has 14 residues. V dropped 3 bases and J dropped 7; count of bases not matched to a gene: 3. Germline V CDR1 and CDR2: KGHSH, LQKENI. CDR3 region: CASSPEGGNSPLHF. CDR3 in DNA: TGTGCCAGCTCACCGGAAGGGGGCAATTCACCCCTCCACTTT.

This clone was recorded only once. This chain joins TRBV19 and TRBJ1-1; TRBD1 matches 10 bases. This CDR3 is built from 16 residues. J gave up 0 bases and V 5 bases, and 6 bases lay outside the gene matches. Germline V lookup: CDR1 LNHDA, CDR2 SQIVND (reference sequence). CDR3 nucleotide sequence: TGTGCCAGTAGTCCGACAGGGGGCCTATTGAACACTGAAGCTTTCTTT. Translation gives CASSPTGGLLNTEAFF.

V is TRBV30 and J is TRBJ2-5; D might be TRBD2 (5 bases). This CDR3 contains 15 residues. Germline-derived CDR1 and CDR2 are GTSNPN and SVGIG (reference sequence). The V end lost 4 bases, the J end lost 4 bases, and 19 bases lay between the germline ends. The CDR3 coding sequence is TGTGCCTGGAATTCGAGGGTAGGGTATGGAGAGACCCAGTACTTC. Translated: CAWNSRVGYGETQYF.

The V call is TRBV7-2, the J call TRBJ1-1, with a tentative D call TRBD1 (5 bases). Germline assignment: CDR1 SGHTA and CDR2 FQGNSA. This CDR3 region has 19 residues. V was trimmed by 1 base and J by 1 base, leaving 22 bases between them. Here the CDR3 reads CASSLVLGGDGRGNTEAFF. CDR3 nucleotide sequence: TGTGCCAGCAGCTTAGTTCTGGGGGGTGATGGGAGAGGGAACACTGAAGCTTTCTTT. The entire variable domain, with the rest obtained from reference TRBV7-2 and TRBJ1-1, is as follows: GAGVSQSPSNKVTEKGKDVELRCDPISGHTALYWYRQSLGQGLEFLIYFQGNSAPDKSGLPSDRFSAERTGGSVSTLTIQRTQQEDSAVYLCASSLVLGGDGRGNTEAFFGQGTRLTVV.

The rearrangement links TRBV28 to TRBJ2-7; TRBD2 matches 10 bases. The CDR3 covers 22 residues. V was clipped by 5 bases and J by 0 bases; unmatched bases: 25. From germline, CDR1 is MDHEN and CDR2 SYDVKM. The CDR3 bases are TGTGCCAGCAGTCCCCTGCAAATGAGACTAGCGGGCTCCACTCCGAGCTCCTACGAGCAGTACTTC. It yields the protein CASSPLQMRLAGSTPSSYEQYF.

This chain links TRBV28 with TRBJ2-3; D could derive from TRBD1 or TRBD2 (5 bases each). The CDR3 sequence is 15 residues long. Trimming took off 4 bases at V and 0 bases at J, with 11 bases between the two ends. The germline V gene encodes CDR1 MDHEN and CDR2 SYDVKM. CDR3 protein: CASSSRDGSTDTQYF. The CDR3 DNA sequence: TGTGCCAGCAGTTCCCGGGACGGTAGCACAGATACGCAGTATTTT.

This chain connects TRBV14 to TRBJ2-3; TRBD2 is a possible D gene (5 bases). There are 15 residues in the CDR3. With 0 bases removed from V and 2 bases from J, the gap between germline ends came to 9 bases. Germline V gene data show CDR1 as SGHDN and CDR2 as FVKESK. Here the CDR3 DNA reads TGTGCCAGCAGCCAAGATAACGGGATCACAGATACGCAGTATTTT. It specifies CASSQDNGITDTQYF.

V and J are TRBV3-1 (or the pseudogene TRBV3-2) and TRBJ2-7, with a weak D call TRBD1 (6 bases). Germline CDR1 LGHDT, CDR2 YNNKEL (reference sequence). The germline V and J ends were trimmed by 2 bases and 5 bases, with 10 bases remaining between them. This CDR3 is built from 13 residues. The CDR3 DNA sequence: TGTGCCAGCAGCCAACAGGGGTCGGACGAGCAGTACTTC. Protein: CASSQQGSDEQYF.

The J gene is TRBJ1-3, the V gene TRBV5-1; 7 bases match TRBD1. The V and J ends lost 5 bases and 1 base, in that order; junction bases with no gene match: 3. The CDR3 has 14 residues. Germline V gene data show CDR1 as SGHRS and CDR2 as YFSETQ. CDR3 coding DNA: TGCGCCAGCAGTAAGGGGGCGTCTGGAAACACCATATATTTT. This gives the protein CASSKGASGNTIYF.

V and J are TRBV3-1 (or the pseudogene TRBV3-2) and TRBJ2-2; D gene uncertain. Trimming stripped 7 bases from V and 1 base from J, with 7 bases between. The CDR3 is 13 residues long. Germline lookup yields CDR1 LGHDT and CDR2 YNNKEL (reference sequence). The CDR3 region has the DNA TGTGCCAGCACTGGGGAGAACACCGGGGAGCTGTTTTTT. Its translation is CASTGENTGELFF.

The CDR3 bases are TGTGCCAGCCAATTTAGGGGGGTGAACACTGAAGCTTTCTTT. Its translation is CASQFRGVNTEAFF. This chain joins TRBV19 and TRBJ1-1, with D possibly being TRBD1 (6 bases). Germline assignment: CDR1 LNHDA and CDR2 SQIVND (reference sequence). The CDR3 length is 14 residues. Trimming left V 9 bases short and J 0 bases short, with 14 bases between. The whole variable domain, filled in from reference TRBV19 and TRBJ1-1, reads DGGITQSPKYLFRKEGQNVTLSCEQNLNHDAMYWYRQDPGQGLRLIYYSQIVNDFQKGDIAEGYSVSREKKESFPLTVTSAQKNPTAFYLCASQFRGVNTEAFFGQGTRLTVV.